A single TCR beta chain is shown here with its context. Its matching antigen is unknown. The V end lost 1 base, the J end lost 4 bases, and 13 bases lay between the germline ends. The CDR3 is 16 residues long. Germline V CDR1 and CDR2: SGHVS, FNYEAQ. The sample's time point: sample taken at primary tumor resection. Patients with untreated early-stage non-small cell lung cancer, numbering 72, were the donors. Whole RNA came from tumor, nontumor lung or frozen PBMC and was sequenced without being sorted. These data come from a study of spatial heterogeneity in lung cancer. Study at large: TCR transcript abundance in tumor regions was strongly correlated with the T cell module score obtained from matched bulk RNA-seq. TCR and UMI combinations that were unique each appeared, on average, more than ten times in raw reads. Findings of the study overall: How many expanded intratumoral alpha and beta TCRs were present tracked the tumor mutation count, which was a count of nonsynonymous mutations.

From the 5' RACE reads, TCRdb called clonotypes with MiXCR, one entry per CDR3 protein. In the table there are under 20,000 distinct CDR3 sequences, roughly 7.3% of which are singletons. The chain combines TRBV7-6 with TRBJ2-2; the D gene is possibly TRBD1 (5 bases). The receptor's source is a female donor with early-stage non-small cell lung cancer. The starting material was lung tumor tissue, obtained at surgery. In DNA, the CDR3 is TGTGCCAGCAGCTTAGAAATACCAGGGCCCACCGGGGAGCTGTTTTTT. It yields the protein CASSLEIPGPTGELFF.